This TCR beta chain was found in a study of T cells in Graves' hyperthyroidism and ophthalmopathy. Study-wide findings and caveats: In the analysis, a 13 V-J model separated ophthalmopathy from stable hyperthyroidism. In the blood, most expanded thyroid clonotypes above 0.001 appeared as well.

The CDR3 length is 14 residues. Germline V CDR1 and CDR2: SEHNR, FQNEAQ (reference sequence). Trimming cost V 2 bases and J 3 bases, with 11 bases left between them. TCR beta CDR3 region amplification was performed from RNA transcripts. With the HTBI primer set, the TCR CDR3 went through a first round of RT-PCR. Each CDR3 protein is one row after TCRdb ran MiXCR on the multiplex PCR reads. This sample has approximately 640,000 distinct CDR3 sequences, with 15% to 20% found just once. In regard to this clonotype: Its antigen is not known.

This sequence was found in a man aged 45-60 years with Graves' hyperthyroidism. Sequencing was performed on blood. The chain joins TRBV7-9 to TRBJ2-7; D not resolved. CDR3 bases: TGTGCCAGCAGCTTATCCGAGGAACACTACGAGCAGTACTTC. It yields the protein CASSLSEEHYEQYF.